This entry lists 30 T cell receptor beta chains sequenced from one sample in a study of T-cell reconstitution after alpha-beta-depleted transplantation in children. Preparing the TCRbeta library involved the use of unique molecular identifiers. Each CDR3 protein is one row after TCRdb ran MiXCR on the PCR reads. Of about 830,000 distinct CDR3 sequences in the sample, 16% are singletons; the top ten hold about 4.6%. Sequenced here: PBMCs, mostly from graft donor cells, sampled 360 days after TCRalphabeta/CD19-depleted stem cell transplant. These TCRs come from a male patient aged 10-17 years who had a stem cell transplant for acute lymphoblastic leukemia, so the T cells may come from the graft donor.

J is TRBJ2-1 and V is TRBV4-1; 8 bases agree with TRBD2. CDR1 is MGHRA, CDR2 YSYEKL, per germline. The CDR3 is 14 amino acids. V lost 6 bases, J lost 6 bases, and 7 bases stayed unmatched. The CDR3, as DNA: TGCGCCAGCAGGCCGCCGGGAGGGCCCAATGAGCAGTTCTTC. Amino acid sequence: CASRPPGGPNEQFF.

The J gene is TRBJ1-1, the V gene TRBV7-9; the match to TRBD1 covers 8 bases. The CDR3 sequence is 21 residues long. V lost 3 bases to trimming and J lost 1 base; unmatched junction nucleotides: 22. CDR1 SEHNR and CDR2 FQNEAQ come from the germline V gene (reference sequence). CDR3 amino acids: CASSFHPIRGRWDRKNTEAFF. The CDR3 nucleotides are TGTGCCAGCAGCTTCCACCCCATAAGGGGGAGGTGGGACAGGAAGAACACTGAAGCTTTCTTT.

There are a few counts of this clonotype. The chain uses TRBV12-3 or TRBV12-4 and TRBJ1-5, with D uncertain. Trimming removed 2 bases from V and 3 bases from J, with 11 bases in between. The CDR3 is 15 amino acids. CDR3 nucleotides: TGTGCCAGCAGTTTAAGGGCAGCATTCAATCAGCCCCAGCATTTT. Encoded protein: CASSLRAAFNQPQHF.

A few counts support this clonotype. The rearrangement joins TRBV7-9 to TRBJ2-7; D possibly uses TRBD1 or TRBD2 (6 bases each). This CDR3 region has 15 residues. Between the trimmed V and J ends, which lost 0 bases and 4 bases, there was a span of 13 bases. In germline, CDR1 is SEHNR, CDR2 FQNEAQ (reference sequence). The CDR3 reads CASSLAHTGAYEQYF. The CDR3 region has the DNA TGTGCCAGCAGCTTAGCGCATACGGGGGCATACGAGCAGTACTTC.

This clonotype was counted a few times. The chain combines TRBV5-6 with TRBJ1-1; possibly TRBD1 for D (5 bases). CDR1 SGHDT and CDR2 YYEEEE come from the germline V gene. CDR3 length: 15 amino acids. V was pared by 6 bases and J by 1 base, with 16 bases between. The CDR3 loop is CASTRTGGGNTEAFF. The CDR3 nucleotides are TGTGCCAGCACCCGTACGGGGGGAGGGAACACTGAAGCTTTCTTT. The whole variable domain, remainder taken from reference TRBV5-6 and TRBJ1-1, is DAGVTQSPTHLIKTRGQQVTLRCSPKSGHDTVSWYQQALGQGPQFIFQYYEEEERQRGNFPDRFSGHQFPNYSSELNVNALLLGDSALYLCASTRTGGGNTEAFFGQGTRLTVV.

V and J are TRBV29-1 and TRBJ1-1; 7 nucleotides match TRBD1. The CDR3 has 13 amino acids. Trimming at V came to 2 bases and at J to 4 bases, leaving 4 bases not matched to a gene. CDR1 and CDR2 (germline): SQVTM, ANQGSEA. CDR3 DNA: TGCAGCGTTGAAAAAGGGGGCGGCACTGAAGCTTTCTTT. Protein: CSVEKGGGTEAFF.

This clonotype was recorded many times. V usage is TRBV10-1 and J usage is TRBJ2-1, with TRBD2 matching over 9 bases. Losses at the gene ends were 7 bases for V and 7 bases for J; bases not matched to a gene: 8. The CDR3 runs 14 residues. Germline V CDR1 and CDR2: WNHNN, SYGVQD (reference sequence). CDR3 loop: CASTVAGAGNEQFF. CDR3 coding DNA: TGCGCCAGCACCGTAGCGGGAGCGGGTAATGAGCAGTTCTTC.

This clonotype was seen ten or more times. The V and J genes are TRBV7-2 and TRBJ2-1, with D perhaps TRBD1 or TRBD2 (6 bases each). The CDR3 runs to 17 residues. The V and J ends lost 4 bases and 0 bases respectively, with 16 bases between them. Germline CDR1 reads SGHTA; CDR2 reads FQGNSA. CDR3 loop: CASSSFGGGSSYNEQFF. CDR3 nucleotides: TGTGCCAGCAGCTCCTTCGGGGGCGGAAGCTCCTACAATGAGCAGTTCTTC.

The gene calls are TRBV7-9 and TRBJ2-7; 12 nucleotides agree with TRBD2. The CDR3 extends over 16 amino acids. With V trimmed by 5 bases and J by 0 bases, 5 bases remained unmatched. CDR1 is SEHNR, CDR2 FQNEAQ, per germline (reference sequence). The CDR3 sequence is CASSPPTSGGSYEQYF. The CDR3 DNA follows: TGTGCCAGCAGCCCCCCGACTAGCGGGGGCTCCTACGAGCAGTACTTC.

This clonotype was seen repeatedly, ten times or more. The gene calls are TRBV12-3 or TRBV12-4 and TRBJ1-2; D gene uncertain. The CDR3 has 14 residues. V was clipped by 5 bases and J by 7 bases, with 17 bases between them. The CDR3 DNA follows: TGTGCCAGCAGTCAGAACGTGATGACCCTTGGCTACACCTTC. This gives the protein CASSQNVMTLGYTF.

This clonotype was counted between two and nine times. The chain joins TRBV7-9 to TRBJ2-1; 12 bases are shared with TRBD2. The germline CDR1 and CDR2 sequences are SEHNR and FQNEAQ (reference sequence). V was clipped by 0 bases and J by 7 bases; unmatched bases: 4. The CDR3 runs 16 residues. As DNA, the CDR3 is TGTGCCAGCAGCTTAGCGTCGACTAGCGGGAGTAATGAGCAGTTCTTC. It specifies CASSLASTSGSNEQFF.

J is TRBJ2-6 and V is TRBV4-1, with 7 nucleotides matching TRBD1. CDR1 is MGHRA and CDR2 is YSYEKL in the germline V gene. The CDR3 runs 18 residues. The junction had 9 bases not matched to a gene; V was cut back by 4 bases and J by 0 bases. The CDR3 DNA reads TGCGCCAGCAGCCCCCGACAGGGAAGGGGCTCTGGGGCCAACGTCCTGACTTTC. It translates to CASSPRQGRGSGANVLTF.

V is TRBV7-2 and J is TRBJ1-5; D is possibly TRBD1 (5 bases). Trimming removed 1 base from V and 0 bases from J, with 10 bases in between. Germline loops: CDR1 SGHTA, CDR2 FQGNSA. The CDR3 contains 16 residues. Written as DNA, the CDR3 is TGTGCCAGCAGCTTAGTACAGGCCTATAGCAATCAGCCCCAGCATTTT. It is translated as CASSLVQAYSNQPQHF.

This sequence joins TRBV29-1 and TRBJ1-2, with TRBD1 matching 7 bases. Germline V gene lookup returns CDR1 SQVTM and CDR2 ANQGSEA. Trimming at V came to 4 bases and at J to 13 bases, leaving 15 bases not matched to a gene. CDR3 length: 13 residues. The CDR3 DNA follows: TGCAGCGTTGTCACCCGACAGGGACGTAGCGGCACCTTC. It encodes CSVVTRQGRSGTF.

The chain has TRBV12-3 or TRBV12-4 and TRBJ1-1; D unresolved. V was clipped by 6 bases and J by 0 bases, with 29 bases between them. The CDR3 sequence is 20 residues long. In DNA, the CDR3 is TGTGCCAGCAGGTATCCTCCCTTAAAACCCTCCGGGTCCCTGAACACTGAAGCTTTCTTT. This encodes CASRYPPLKPSGSLNTEAFF.

This clonotype was counted between two and nine times. Here the CDR3 reads CASSEAGPNTGELFF. Here the CDR3 DNA reads TGTGCCAGCAGTGAAGCGGGACCTAACACCGGGGAGCTGTTTTTT. The J gene is TRBJ2-2, the V gene TRBV2; D is possibly TRBD1 or TRBD2 (5 bases each). The CDR3 covers 15 residues. Germline lookup yields CDR1 SNHLY and CDR2 FYNNEI. With 0 bases removed from V and 2 bases from J, the gap between germline ends came to 7 bases.

This clonotype has more than one count but fewer than ten. CDR3: CSARADIGTQYF. The DNA of the CDR3 is TGCAGTGCTAGAGCTGATATCGGTACGCAGTATTTT. The chain carries TRBV20-1 and TRBJ2-3; D gene unclear. The germline V and J ends were trimmed by 1 base and 8 bases, with 10 bases remaining between them. This CDR3 has 12 residues. Germline values: CDR1 DFQATT, CDR2 SNEGSKA (reference sequence).

This rearrangement joins TRBV14 to TRBJ2-7; possibly TRBD1 or TRBD2 for D (5 bases each). With 5 bases removed from V and 4 bases from J, the gap between germline ends came to 15 bases. The CDR3 is 14 amino acids. In germline, CDR1 is SGHDN, CDR2 FVKESK. For the CDR3, the DNA is TGTGCCAGCAGCAGGTCAAGAGGGGCTTACGAGCAGTACTTC. This translates into CASSRSRGAYEQYF.

J is TRBJ1-4 and V is TRBV7-6; D is uncertain. The CDR3 has 14 amino acids. Trimming took 0 bases from V and 4 from J, leaving 6 bases between them. Germline V lookup: CDR1 SGHVS, CDR2 FNYEAQ. CDR3 in DNA: TGTGCCAGCAGCTTAGCGGGAATTAATGAAAAACTGTTTTTT. It translates to CASSLAGINEKLFF.

This chain joins TRBV12-3 or TRBV12-4 and TRBJ1-2; tentative D call: TRBD1 (6 bases). This CDR3 is built from 13 residues. Trimming left V 6 bases short and J 5 bases short, with 13 bases between. CDR3 residues: CASSYGTMYGYTF. DNA of the CDR3: TGTGCCAGCAGCTACGGGACAATGTATGGCTACACCTTC.

The chain employs TRBV3-1 and TRBJ1-1, with D tentatively TRBD1 (6 bases). The V gene's germline CDR1 is LGHDT and CDR2 YNNKEL (reference sequence). The V end was cut by 3 bases, the J end by 12 bases, with 11 bases between. The CDR3 consists of 11 residues. DNA for the CDR3: TGTGCCAGCAGCCAGCGGGGGGCGTCTTTCTTT. Amino acid sequence: CASSQRGASFF.

This clonotype was counted only a few times. V usage is TRBV18 and J usage is TRBJ1-4, with D hard to call. The CDR3 has 17 amino acids. V was pared by 3 bases and J by 0 bases, with 14 bases between. Germline assignment: CDR1 KGHSH and CDR2 LQKENI. The CDR3 region has the DNA TGTGCCAGCTCACCGCTTACCGGGAGGGCAACTAATGAAAAACTGTTTTTT. Amino acid sequence: CASSPLTGRATNEKLFF.

V is TRBV6-1 and J is TRBJ2-3; 9 bases match TRBD2. The CDR3 has 15 amino acids. Trimming took 6 bases from V and 3 from J; bases not matched to a gene: 7. Germline lookup yields CDR1 MNHNS and CDR2 SASEGT. CDR3 nucleotides: TGTGCCAGCAGACTTAGCGGGAGCGGAACAGATACGCAGTATTTT. This translates into CASRLSGSGTDTQYF.

The chain employs TRBV12-3 or TRBV12-4 and TRBJ2-3; 8 nucleotides align to TRBD2. V lost 3 bases, J lost 2 bases, and 13 bases stayed unmatched. The CDR3 extends over 18 amino acids. In DNA form, the CDR3 reads TGTGCCAGCAGTTTCGGGGTGGTTGTAGCGGGGTCCACAGATACGCAGTATTTT. It yields the protein CASSFGVVVAGSTDTQYF.

This rearrangement joins TRBV5-1 to TRBJ2-1, with D hard to call. The germline CDR1 and CDR2 sequences are SGHRS and YFSETQ. V was shortened by 3 bases and J by 2 bases, with 12 bases between the two germline ends. This CDR3 is built from 15 residues. The CDR3 spells CASSSAAWTYNEQFF. The DNA for the CDR3 is TGCGCCAGCAGCTCCGCGGCCTGGACCTACAATGAGCAGTTCTTC.

This clonotype was seen more than once but under ten times. This chain links TRBV7-2 with TRBJ2-2; D is unresolved. This CDR3 is built from 14 residues. V was cut by 3 bases and J by 5 bases, with 10 bases left in between. Looked up from germline, CDR1 is SGHTA and CDR2 is FQGNSA. The CDR3 here is CASSFDVRTGELFF. The CDR3 nucleotides are TGTGCCAGCAGCTTTGATGTACGGACCGGGGAGCTGTTTTTT.

The chain employs TRBV29-1 and TRBJ2-1; the D is unclear. Trimming removed 2 bases at V and 13 bases at J, with 15 bases between. In germline, CDR1 is SQVTM, CDR2 ANQGSEA. The CDR3 is made up of 12 amino acids. CDR3 DNA sequence: TGCAGCGTTGAAACCTATAACTCGATCCAGTTCTTC. As protein: CSVETYNSIQFF.

This clonotype was detected only a few times. The chain employs TRBV9 and TRBJ2-1; D gene unclear. The length of the CDR3 is 15 residues. V lost 0 bases, J lost 9 bases, and 16 bases lay in between. The germline V gene has CDR1 SGDLS and CDR2 YYNGEE. The CDR3 region is CASSVGLLTSTEQFF. CDR3 bases: TGTGCCAGCAGCGTAGGCCTCTTGACCTCTACTGAGCAGTTCTTC.

This clonotype was picked up a small number of times. The chain recombines TRBV11-2 with TRBJ2-1; D could derive from TRBD1 or TRBD2 (5 bases each). The CDR3 sequence is 17 residues long. The V gene's germline CDR1 is SGHAT and CDR2 FQNNGV. V was clipped by 4 bases and J by 3 bases, with 19 bases between them. The CDR3, as DNA: TGTGCCAGCAGCTACCGGGGCCTAAGGTTGATCTACAATGAGCAGTTCTTC. Protein: CASSYRGLRLIYNEQFF. The full variable domain, in which reference TRBV11-2 and TRBJ2-1 provide the parts outside the CDR3, is EAGVAQSPRYKIIEKRQSVAFWCNPISGHATLYWYQQILGQGPKLLIQFQNNGVVDDSQLPKDRFSAERLKGVDSTLKIQPAKLEDSAVYLCASSYRGLRLIYNEQFFGPGTRLTVL.

In this sample, this clonotype turned up a few times. This sequence joins TRBV3-1 and TRBJ2-7, with D unclear. The CDR3 spans 13 residues. Germline V lookup: CDR1 LGHDT, CDR2 YNNKEL (reference sequence). V was trimmed by 1 base and J by 4 bases, leaving 8 bases between them. The CDR3 DNA follows: TGTGCCAGCAGCCAAGGGGGAATATACGAGCAGTACTTC. Translated, it gives CASSQGGIYEQYF.